This TCR beta chain is drawn from a study of cytomegalovirus exposure and HLA in healthy donors. Study context: Around 86 million unique TCRs, all from HLA-typed donors, were included in an early release of the data.

The PCR made use of 60 Vbeta and 13 Jbeta primers. The data were produced by immunoSEQ multiplex PCR, yet TCRdb's version contains in-frame clones alone and is incomplete. The table has some 120,000 clones, around 81% seen once. Germline values: CDR1 LNHDA, CDR2 SQIVND (reference sequence). The CDR3 covers 14 residues. The V and J ends lost 1 base and 1 base respectively, with 8 bases between them. This clone was seen only once. Material for sequencing was PBMCs. This clonotype originated in a woman younger than 45 in good health and CMV-seronegative. V is TRBV19 and J is TRBJ2-7; the D gene is possibly TRBD1 (6 bases). CDR3 nucleotides: TGTGCCAGTAGTATAGCTCAGGGGTCCTACGAGCAGTACTTC. Translating gives CASSIAQGSYEQYF.